This is a list of T cell receptor beta chains from one sample in a study of Ad26.COV2.S vaccination and SARS-CoV-2 variants. Measured with immunoSEQ multiplex PCR; TCRdb has only the in-frame clones, and not every one. Found here are more than 300,000 clones, around 89% of them singletons; the top ten hold approximately 5%. The sequenced sample was peripheral blood, obtained in a trial of Ad26.COV2.S vaccine versus placebo. The receptors originated from a person between 18 and 59 years old who received the Ad26.COV2.S COVID-19 vaccine or a placebo. The CDR3 runs from the conserved cysteine through the conserved F or W. The D gene is left open where the match is weak. Clone size is given for some rows only: seen once, a few or many times, or a class if the clone is expanded.

size	V	D	J	DNA	CDR3
NA	TRBV5-1	NA	TRBJ1-3	TGCGCCAGCAGCTTCAGGGGTGGTGGAAACACCATATATTTT	CASSFRGGGNTIYF
NA	TRBV7-9	TRBD1	TRBJ1-1	TGTGCCAGCAGCCCGCCCATGACAGGGGGTCGGAAGAACACTGAAGCTTTCTTT	CASSPPMTGGRKNTEAFF
NA	TRBV28	NA	TRBJ2-7	TGTGCCAGCAGAGCCTTCGGGGACGAGCAGTACTTC	CASRAFGDEQYF
once	TRBV18	NA	TRBJ2-7	TGTGCCAGCTCAGACGGGCCCCCAAGCCTCTACGAGCAGTACTTC	CASSDGPPSLYEQYF
NA	TRBV19	NA	TRBJ1-1	TGTGCCAGTAGTGTCGTGGGCGCTGGCACTGAAGCTTTCTTT	CASSVVGAGTEAFF
NA	TRBV11-2	NA	TRBJ1-2	TGTGCCAGCAGCTTAGCAGGGGACGGCTACACCTTC	CASSLAGDGYTF
NA	TRBV30	NA	TRBJ1-1	TGTGCCTGGAGTGTGGGCAGAACCAACACTGAAGCTTTCTTT	CAWSVGRTNTEAFF
NA	TRBV9	TRBD2	TRBJ2-1	TGTGCCAGCAGCCCTTTCAGCGGGGGGCCTAACGATGAGCAGTTCTTC	CASSPFSGGPNDEQFF
NA	TRBV4-2	NA	TRBJ2-1	TGTGCCAGCAGCCAAGATCTCCAGGGGGGCCACAATGAGCAGTTCTTC	CASSQDLQGGHNEQFF
NA	TRBV6-5	NA	TRBJ2-5	TGTGCCAGCAGGGTCGATTTACCCCAAGAGACCCAGTACTTC	CASRVDLPQETQYF
NA	TRBV6-5	NA	TRBJ2-7	TGTGCCAGCAGTTACTCGATGATTTACGAGCAGTACTTC	CASSYSMIYEQYF
once	TRBV13	TRBD1	TRBJ1-2	TGTGCCAGCAGCACGGGGACAGCAGGAGGGAACTATGGCTACACCTTC	CASSTGTAGGNYGYTF
few	TRBV2	TRBD1	TRBJ2-5	TGTGCCAGCAGGGAGGGACAGGGGGCAATGACAGTGGAGACCCAGTACTTC	CASREGQGAMTVETQYF
few	TRBV10-1	TRBD1	TRBJ2-7	TGCGCCAGCAGCTATAACCGGGACAGGGGGCTCTACGAGCAGTACTTC	CASSYNRDRGLYEQYF
once	TRBV27	NA	TRBJ2-7	TGTGCCAGCAGTTCCACAGGCGGCCCCCTCTTCGAGCAGTACTTC	CASSSTGGPLFEQYF
NA	TRBV12-5	NA	TRBJ1-1	TGTGCTAGTGGTTTGGGTTCTCTCGGGACTGAAGCTTTCTTT	CASGLGSLGTEAFF
NA	TRBV10-2	NA	TRBJ2-5	TGCGCCAGCAGTGACACGTGGGAGAGGGGAGAGACCCAGTACTTC	CASSDTWERGETQYF
NA	TRBV18	NA	TRBJ1-4	TGTGCCAGCTCCGCGGGATCGGGGGCGAGAAATGAAAAACTGTTTTTT	CASSAGSGARNEKLFF
NA	TRBV19	NA	TRBJ2-7	TGTGCCAGTAGTATCGGTATGGCAGGGCTGGGCGAGCAGTACTTC	CASSIGMAGLGEQYF
NA	TRBV23-1	NA	TRBJ2-1	TGCGCCAGCAGTCGGATCAGGGATGAGCAGTTCTTC	CASSRIRDEQFF
NA	TRBV5-1	TRBD2	TRBJ2-5	TGCGCCAGCAGCTTGGCGGCAGGCGGGGGGGAGACCCAGTACTTC	CASSLAAGGGETQYF
NA	TRBV5-1	TRBD1	TRBJ2-2	TGCGCCAGCAGCTTGGAGGGACAGGGGGACACCGGGGAGCTGTTTTTT	CASSLEGQGDTGELFF
NA	TRBV19	NA	TRBJ2-5	TGTGCCAGTAGTATAGGTTCTCAAGAGACCCAGTACTTC	CASSIGSQETQYF
few	TRBV10-1	TRBD1	TRBJ2-7	TGCGCCAGCAGTGACCTGACAGGGAAACCCTACGAGCAGTACTTC	CASSDLTGKPYEQYF
once	TRBV19	TRBD2	TRBJ2-7	TGTGCCAGTAGTATAGGACTAGCGGGACGCTACGAGCAGTACTTC	CASSIGLAGRYEQYF
NA	TRBV2	TRBD2	TRBJ2-3	TGTGCCAGCAGTGATTTCTCACTAGCGGGAGTCTTTAGCACAGATACGCAGTATTTT	CASSDFSLAGVFSTDTQYF
NA	TRBV4-2	NA	TRBJ2-1	TGTGCCAGCAGCCTGGACGGCACGTCCTACAATGAGCAGTTCTTC	CASSLDGTSYNEQFF
NA	TRBV5-8	NA	TRBJ2-1	TGTGCCAGCAGCTTGGGTCAGGGGAGCTACAATGAGCAGTTCTTC	CASSLGQGSYNEQFF
few	TRBV7-2	NA	TRBJ1-5	TGTGCCAGCAGCTTGGACGGGTACAATCAGCCCCAGCATTTT	CASSLDGYNQPQHF
NA	TRBV20-1	TRBD2	TRBJ2-1	TGCAGTGCTAGTCAAAATGTGGCGGGGGACCTTAGCTCCTACAATGAGCAGTTCTTC	CSASQNVAGDLSSYNEQFF
NA	TRBV24-1	TRBD1	TRBJ2-3	TGTGCCACCAGTGATCAGGGGGCAGATACGCAGTATTTT	CATSDQGADTQYF
NA	TRBV19	TRBD2	TRBJ2-1	TGTGCCAGTAGTACTCGGACTAGCGGGAGACGTAATGAGCAGTTCTTC	CASSTRTSGRRNEQFF
NA	TRBV19	NA	TRBJ2-7	TGTGCCAGTAGCTTGGGGACGGAAACCTACGAGCAGTACTTC	CASSLGTETYEQYF
NA	TRBV25-1	TRBD1	TRBJ2-7	TGTGCCAGCAGTCCAACGACAGGGAAGGACGAGCAGTACTTC	CASSPTTGKDEQYF
NA	TRBV29-1	TRBD1	TRBJ2-5	TGCAGCGTCGACGGAGATACCGGGACAGCGTGGAAAGAGACCCAGTACTTC	CSVDGDTGTAWKETQYF
NA	TRBV6-2/TRBV6-3	TRBD2	TRBJ2-3	TGTGCCAGCAGTTACTCGATGAGCGGGAGGGCAATTAATGCAGATACGCAGTATTTT	CASSYSMSGRAINADTQYF
few	TRBV6-4	TRBD2	TRBJ2-3	TGTGCCAGCAGTGTACTAGCGGGGGAAGACACAGATACGCAGTATTTT	CASSVLAGEDTDTQYF
NA	TRBV11-2	NA	TRBJ2-4	TGTGCCAGCAGCTTAGCACCTAGCCTAAACATTCAGTACTTC	CASSLAPSLNIQYF
NA	TRBV13	TRBD1	TRBJ2-1	TGTGCCAGCAGCTTAGTATGGACAGGGAGTTCAGGTGAGCAGTTCTTC	CASSLVWTGSSGEQFF
NA	TRBV10-3	NA	TRBJ1-1	TGTGCCACCACGCCGGGGGGCGGGGGGAACACTGAAGCTTTCTTT	CATTPGGGGNTEAFF